The rows below give T cell receptor beta chains drawn from one sample of a study of blood T cells in healthy people across ages. TCRdb used MiXCR to reprocess the 5' RACE reads, holding one entry per CDR3 protein. In the table there are about 800,000 distinct CDR3 sequences, around 25% of which are singletons. These data are also associated with another study on T cells of mothers and their children.

Sequencing was performed on blood. These receptors came from a boy between 10 and 17 years old in good health. Each CDR3 is given with its conserved first and last residue. Each record gives: CDR3 length, V gene, J gene, CDR3 protein.

cdr3_length: 15; v_call: TRBV6-6; j_call: TRBJ2-4; cdr3_aa: CASSSGVIAKNIQYF
cdr3_length: 17; v_call: TRBV4-3; j_call: TRBJ2-6; cdr3_aa: CASSQTSAHSGANVLTF
cdr3_length: 14; v_call: TRBV7-2; j_call: TRBJ1-1; cdr3_aa: CASSFRGLPTEAFF
cdr3_length: 17; v_call: TRBV14; j_call: TRBJ1-6; cdr3_aa: CARERDRGCRGESPLHF
cdr3_length: 14; v_call: TRBV7-9; j_call: TRBJ2-7; cdr3_aa: CASSPRDYTYEQYF
cdr3_length: 13; v_call: TRBV19; j_call: TRBJ1-1; cdr3_aa: CASSTDGRTEAFF
cdr3_length: 14; v_call: TRBV28; j_call: TRBJ2-5; cdr3_aa: CASYPSGFVETQYF
cdr3_length: 13; v_call: TRBV23-1; j_call: NA; cdr3_aa: CAPRGPRSYEQYF
cdr3_length: 13; v_call: TRBV12-3/TRBV12-4; j_call: TRBJ2-5; cdr3_aa: CASSLPRGETQYF
cdr3_length: 14; v_call: TRBV19; j_call: TRBJ2-1; cdr3_aa: CASSIGPTYNEQFF
cdr3_length: 12; v_call: TRBV12-3/TRBV12-4; j_call: TRBJ1-6; cdr3_aa: CASSENNSPLHF
cdr3_length: 13; v_call: TRBV5-1; j_call: TRBJ1-4; cdr3_aa: CASSSGGAEKLFF
cdr3_length: 17; v_call: TRBV11-2; j_call: NA; cdr3_aa: CASSSDQDRRPQETQYF
cdr3_length: 18; v_call: TRBV7-3; j_call: TRBJ2-5; cdr3_aa: CASSHEGPSGGGWETQYF
cdr3_length: 15; v_call: TRBV7-9; j_call: TRBJ1-4; cdr3_aa: CASSLQKGAIEKLFF
cdr3_length: 14; v_call: TRBV6-5; j_call: TRBJ2-1; cdr3_aa: CASSYGGGPNEQFF
cdr3_length: 14; v_call: TRBV20-1; j_call: TRBJ2-1; cdr3_aa: CSACSGQGANEQFF
cdr3_length: 18; v_call: TRBV10-3; j_call: TRBJ2-1; cdr3_aa: CAISEEKGVAGPYNEQFF
cdr3_length: 15; v_call: TRBV16; j_call: TRBJ1-2; cdr3_aa: CASSQSDTGGIGYTF
cdr3_length: 12; v_call: TRBV28; j_call: TRBJ2-1; cdr3_aa: CASLRPLGEQFF
cdr3_length: 15; v_call: TRBV12-3/TRBV12-4; j_call: TRBJ2-5; cdr3_aa: CASSLYPGAQETQYF
cdr3_length: 20; v_call: TRBV28; j_call: TRBJ1-4; cdr3_aa: CASSFDDPTGPQATNEKLFF
cdr3_length: 14; v_call: TRBV7-2; j_call: TRBJ2-3; cdr3_aa: CASSISSGTDTQYF
cdr3_length: 13; v_call: TRBV9; j_call: TRBJ1-2; cdr3_aa: CASSEVLNYGYTF
cdr3_length: 14; v_call: TRBV4-1; j_call: TRBJ1-6; cdr3_aa: CASSQGGYNSPLHF